This note documents a single T cell receptor (beta chain) sequence. In its sample, this clone was seen a few times. Its recognized antigen is unknown. Base quality data are lacking; no much larger clone is found one base away. Donors were healthy HIV-negative adults with no recently reported acute infections or vaccinations. All donors were Caucasian adults living in Nashville, Tennessee, USA. CD8 memory samples consisted of magnetically selected CD45RO+ cells combined with CCR7-negative CD45RA+ effector memory (TemRA) cells. Blood was obtained by leukapheresis, after which PBMCs were separated by Ficoll-Histopaque density gradient centrifugation and cryopreserved in liquid nitrogen vapor phase. Analytical flow cytometry was used to check the purity and quantity of every magnetically sorted T cell population. From each sorted fraction, genomic DNA was isolated and quantified by UV absorbance on a Nanodrop 2000c.

Using the deep immunoSEQ assay, TCR CDR3 regions were amplified from genomic DNA by multiplex PCR. For each cell subset, the extracted genomic DNA was distributed evenly across all wells of several immunoSEQ 96-well plates, and each plate served as one replicate. For sorted subsets, about 210 ng of genomic DNA, equivalent to 25,000 to 35,000 T cell genomes, went into each replicate PCR. Purified libraries were measured with a Qubit 3.0 fluorometer, size-checked on a Bioanalyzer 2100, and measured again with the KAPA Library Quantification kit. Every immunoSEQ 96-well plate was sequenced on a separate single-read 150-cycle Illumina NextSeq 550 flow cell. In the authors' own workflow: Because the immunoSEQ output held only junctional sequences and lacked quality scores, the filtering could not match the filtering applied to full-length reads. Sequences were annotated with PyIR, a Python wrapper for IgBLAST v1.9, using IMGT germline references to assign V/J genes and CDR3. Any read was removed if the V/J assignment was weak (E-value above 1e-6), the CDR3 was missing, or the read contained stop codons, out-of-frame junctions, or ambiguous translated residues. V3J clonotypes were defined by identical inferred V gene, J gene, and CDR3 amino acid sequence. Percentage overlap between repertoires was calculated by dividing the number of shared unique clonotypes by the size of the smaller repertoire. RTK rarefaction, the Chao1 estimator, and Recon v2.1 estimates of unobserved clonotypes were used to assess repertoire richness. OLGA was used to compute generation probabilities for all TCRbeta clonotypes that the gDNA method yielded from a handful of donors. The clones in this table, taken by TCRdb from immuneACCESS, are in-frame only. Not every clone is retained; where verified, under half of the shortfall comes from an unresolved V gene, and the cause of the rest is unknown. The DNA gave D and trimming, while V, J and clone size come from that table. The sample includes about 320,000 clones, with roughly 84% observed a single time. The top ten hold around 16% of the sample.

The data stem from a study of shared clonotypes between healthy human individuals (dated by TCRdb to the early 2020s). Regarding the complete study: A couple of women and a few men aged 18 to 49 years were included in the cohort. For each donor, CD4 naive and CD4 memory were each run on three plates, CD8 naive on two plates, and CD8 memory on one plate. To estimate repertoire size and how much clonotype sharing occurs between individuals, the study deeply sequenced the blood TCR repertoires of five healthy adults. Different laboratories and diverse techniques were used to prepare libraries and sequence TCR repertoires, to increase sequencing depth and limit assay-specific biases. Leukapheresis yielded between about 0.8 and 9.5 billion PBMCs per donor. The investigation overall reported the following: Sampling was limited to blood, and TCR repertoires in tissue likely differ from TCR repertoires in blood. Higher generation probabilities were observed for clonotypes shared by all four sorted-subset donors than for non-shared clonotypes. Because the study included only a small number of donors, the genetic and exposure-history diversity represented was limited. Naive subsets generally had larger estimated clonotype richness than memory subsets. Pairwise subsampling led to the expectation that sequencing depth would affect the degree of clonotype sharing among donors. When a few donors were compared, the shared fraction of clonotypes was about 5% for naive CD4, over 3% for naive CD8, 2.3% for memory CD4, and 0.3% to 0.5% for memory CD8. Incomplete sequencing was indicated by rarefaction of sorted-subset datasets, despite the large sequencing depth.

The sequence was collected from a young man in good health. Sequencing used memory CD8+ T cells sorted from blood. The cell subset or site label of this sample denotes: CD45RO+ cells pooled with CCR7-negative TemRA cells.

The CDR3 amino acid sequence is: CASSLTDLLMDTQYF. In nucleotides, the sequence is TGTGCCAGCAGCTTAACGGATCTGCTGATGGATACGCAGTATTTT. The chain is assembled from TRBV7-2 and TRBJ2-3, with an unclear D gene assignment. The junction shows trimming of 2 bases on V and 6 bases on J, plus 15 bases between the germline ends. The CDR3 sequence holds 15 residues, the cysteine and phenylalanine included. The sequence is cut down to CDR3 DNA, 45 bases in frame from base 1. The germline V gene specifies SGHTA as CDR1 and FQGNSA as CDR2.